This T cell receptor (beta chain) was recorded in a study of shared clonotypes between healthy human individuals. There are 16 residues in the CDR3. The V gene lost 1 base and the J gene lost 3 bases, with 16 bases spanning the gap. In germline, CDR1 is LGHNA, CDR2 YSLEER. Authors' data handling: Filtering was not the same, since immunoSEQ gave junction-only sequences without quality scores. Only in-frame clones appear in the TCRdb table, and some are missing; sequencing was by immunoSEQ multiplex PCR. V and J calls and clone size come straight from that table; D and trimming were deduced from the DNA. The table includes over 2 million clones, under 95% detected once. This clone is a singleton in its sample. The split of CD4+ cells yielded CD45RA+ naive and CD45RA-negative memory subsets.

The TCR was taken from a man aged 18 to 30 in good health. Some clones in this sample may be carry-over from other donors' samples. The material sequenced was naive CD4+ T cells from PBMCs. As to subset: CD45RA+ positively selected. This chain connects TRBV4-3 to TRBJ2-7, with a weak D call TRBD2 (6 bases). The CDR3 sequence is CASSQVAGGAYYEQYF. DNA for the CDR3: TGCGCCAGCAGCCAAGTAGCCGGGGGAGCATACTACGAGCAGTACTTC.